The 5 T cell receptor beta chains below were found in one sample sequenced in a study of OX40 agonist ivuxolimab in advanced cancers. The library was generated by the immunoSEQ multiplex PCR assay. TCRdb carries this immuneACCESS record with in-frame sequences only. Its versions omit some clonotypes, under half of them owing to an unresolved V gene in the studies checked, with the rest unexplained. This sample is represented by about 80,000 clones; 85% to 90% of them were singletons. Approximately 0.47% of the sample is in the top ten clones. Sequencing was performed on CD4+ or CD8+ T cells sorted from blood, taken in a trial of the OX40 agonist ivuxolimab. The receptors originated from an adult with an advanced solid tumor such as melanoma, head and neck, liver or kidney cancer.

V is TRBV6-1 and J is TRBJ2-2; TRBD1 aligns across 9 bases. CDR1 and CDR2 from the germline V gene are MNHNS and SASEGT. CDR3 length: 16 amino acids. Unmatched junction bases numbered 8, after V lost 3 bases and J lost 6 bases. Here the CDR3 DNA reads TGTGCCAGCAGTGACCGGGACAGGGAATACTCCGGGGAGCTGTTTTTT. It is translated as CASSDRDREYSGELFF.

The chain uses TRBV6-5 and TRBJ1-4; D gene ambiguous. This CDR3 has 16 amino acids. Trimming shortened V by 0 bases and J by 3 bases, and 11 bases separated the two germline ends. The germline V gene encodes CDR1 MNHEY and CDR2 SVGAGI. The CDR3 coding sequence is TGTGCCAGCAGTTACTCATGGGCATTGGCTAATGAAAAACTGTTTTTT. Its translation: CASSYSWALANEKLFF.

The sample holds a few counts of this clone. The rearrangement joins TRBV7-9 to TRBJ1-4; the D gene is possibly TRBD1 (5 bases). Trimming took 1 base from V and 4 from J, leaving 7 bases between them. Germline values: CDR1 SEHNR, CDR2 FQNEAQ (reference sequence). The CDR3 length is 14 residues. The CDR3 spells CASSLGQNNEKLFF. DNA for the CDR3: TGTGCCAGCAGCTTAGGACAGAATAATGAAAAACTGTTTTTT. The full variable domain, its missing parts supplied by reference TRBV7-9 and TRBJ1-4, is DTGVSQNPRHKITKRGQNVTFRCDPISEHNRLYWYRQTLGQGPEFLTYFQNEAQLEKSRLLSDRFSAERPKGSFSTLEIQRTEQGDSAMYLCASSLGQNNEKLFFGSGTQLSVL.

V is TRBV11-2 and J is TRBJ2-1; D ambiguous. Trimming removed 7 bases from V and 9 bases from J, with 19 bases in between. The CDR3 has 14 amino acids. Per germline, CDR1 SGHAT and CDR2 FQNNGV. CDR3: CASTLSHQPREQFF. The CDR3 coding sequence is TGTGCCAGCACCCTTAGCCACCAACCCCGTGAGCAGTTCTTC.

V and J are TRBV7-3 and TRBJ2-5; D is undetermined. Germline CDR1 and CDR2: SGHTA and FQGTGA. V shed 2 bases and J shed 1 base, with 8 bases lying between them. This CDR3 has 14 amino acids. The CDR3 DNA sequence: TGTGCCAGCAGCTTAGATGCCAGCCAAGAGACCCAGTACTTC. Translated, it gives CASSLDASQETQYF.